This T cell receptor beta chain was obtained from a study of tumor-infiltrating lymphocytes in localized non-small cell lung cancer. The overall study: Several tumor histologies, both smoking statuses, and some post-neoadjuvant chemotherapy samples were included.

Some clones are missing from TCRdb's copy, which holds only in-frame ones; the method was immunoSEQ multiplex PCR. In the table there are under 25,000 clones, roughly 63% of which are singletons. The CDR3 sequence is 13 residues long. Germline CDR1 KGHSH, CDR2 LQKENI. Trimming took 2 bases from V and 5 from J, leaving 7 bases between them. The sequenced sample consisted of lung tumor tissue. The source is a human donor with non-small cell lung cancer. This chain uses TRBV18 with TRBJ1-5; maybe TRBD1 (5 bases). CDR3 coding DNA: TGTGCCAGCTCACCAGCCAGGGATCAGCCCCAGCATTTT. Translated, it gives CASSPARDQPQHF.